This T cell receptor (beta chain) emerged from a study of cytomegalovirus exposure and HLA in healthy donors. Study findings and constraints: Trimming of TCR beta V- and J-genes showed a link, identified in a later analysis, to a missense DCLRE1C variant.

The PCR contained 60 Vbeta and 13 Jbeta primers. Profiling relied on immunoSEQ multiplex PCR, and the TCRdb table lists in-frame clones only, not all of them. Of under 150,000 clones in the sample, about two thirds were seen once. This clone has only a few counts. The antigen remains unidentified. Germline lookup yields CDR1 SNHLY and CDR2 FYNNEI. Unmatched junction bases numbered 3, after V lost 7 bases and J lost 7 bases. This CDR3 has 13 residues. The receptor comes from a woman aged 55-75 years in good health and CMV-seropositive. The material sequenced was PBMCs. The V call is TRBV2, the J call TRBJ1-4; TRBD1 matches 10 bases. The CDR3 loop reads CASKGTGAEKLFF. CDR3 sequence (DNA): TGTGCCAGCAAAGGGACAGGGGCTGAAAAACTGTTTTTT.